These T cell receptor beta chains were read from a single sample in a study of blood T cell repertoires in COVID-19. Produced via immunoSEQ multiplex PCR; TCRdb's table is partial and in-frame only. This sample has fewer than 350,000 clones, with about nine tenths found just once. The specimen sequenced was PBMCs or T cells enriched from blood (not recorded which). These receptors were obtained from a woman aged 40 to 50 with acute COVID-19. Each CDR3 is given with its conserved first and last residue. D genes are given only for firm matches. Clone size is not always given. Where it is, it says once, few, many or a class for expanded clones.

d_call	clone_size	v_call	j_call	cdr3_aa	cdr3_nt
TRBD2	-	TRBV11-3	TRBJ2-3	CASSRAQSGRADTQYF	TGTGCCAGCAGCCGAGCCCAGAGCGGGAGGGCAGATACGCAGTATTTT
-	-	TRBV18	TRBJ1-5	CASSISEDSGPQHF	TGTGCCAGCTCTATATCCGAGGACAGCGGGCCCCAGCATTTT
TRBD1	once	TRBV10-2	TRBJ1-2	CASSPDRGNYGYTF	TGCGCCAGCAGCCCGGACAGGGGCAACTATGGCTACACCTTC
-	-	TRBV29-1	TRBJ2-7	CSVVEPREVHEQYF	TGCAGCGTTGTTGAGCCCAGAGAGGTCCACGAGCAGTACTTC
TRBD1	-	TRBV14	TRBJ1-1	CASSQGPGQGFLGRTEAFF	TGTGCCAGCAGCCAAGGGCCGGGACAGGGGTTTTTGGGGAGAACTGAAGCTTTCTTT
-	-	TRBV4-1	TRBJ2-2	CASSQEAGRDTGELFF	TGCGCCAGCAGCCAAGAAGCTGGCAGGGACACCGGGGAGCTGTTTTTT
-	-	TRBV6-5	TRBJ2-7	CASRAREGTYEQYF	TGTGCCAGCAGAGCCAGGGAAGGGACCTACGAGCAGTACTTC
TRBD1	once	TRBV11-2	TRBJ1-1	CASSLDAGQGLKNTEAFF	TGTGCCAGCAGCTTAGATGCGGGACAGGGCTTAAAGAACACTGAAGCTTTCTTT
-	-	TRBV15	TRBJ2-7	CATSSGDIRYEQYF	TGTGCCACCAGCAGCGGGGACATCCGATACGAGCAGTACTTC
-	once	TRBV6-6	TRBJ1-2	CASSLGVYGYTF	TGTGCCAGCAGCCTAGGGGTCTATGGCTACACCTTC
TRBD1	-	TRBV3-1/TRBV3-2	TRBJ1-1	CASSQEGTGGVNTEAFF	TGTGCCAGCAGCCAAGAAGGAACAGGGGGGGTGAACACTGAAGCTTTCTTT
TRBD1	-	TRBV7-9	TRBJ2-5	CASSTGVWETQYF	TGTGCCAGCAGCACAGGGGTTTGGGAGACCCAGTACTTC
-	few	TRBV19	TRBJ2-7	CASSIKGAWFEQYF	TGTGCCAGTAGTATAAAAGGGGCTTGGTTCGAGCAGTACTTC
-	-	TRBV19	TRBJ1-1	CASSIGGIAEAFF	TGTGCCAGTAGTATAGGAGGCATAGCTGAAGCTTTCTTT
TRBD1	-	TRBV9	TRBJ2-1	CASSGQGSSYNEQFF	TGTGCCAGCAGTGGACAGGGAAGCTCCTACAATGAGCAGTTCTTC
TRBD1	once	TRBV18	TRBJ1-4	CASSPPNRGETNEKLFF	TGTGCCAGCTCACCACCGAACAGGGGGGAAACTAATGAAAAACTGTTTTTT
-	-	TRBV30	TRBJ1-1	CAWSVRRATEAFF	TGTGCCTGGAGTGTACGCAGGGCAACTGAAGCTTTCTTT
TRBD1	-	TRBV30	TRBJ1-2	CAWSVPPGGNGYGYTF	TGTGCCTGGAGTGTACCGCCAGGGGGTAATGGCTATGGCTACACCTTC
TRBD2	-	TRBV5-4	TRBJ2-1	CASSQGLVRDEQFF	TGTGCCAGCAGCCAAGGACTAGTGCGTGATGAGCAGTTCTTC
-	-	TRBV5-1	TRBJ2-5	CASSLVRETQYF	TGCGCCAGCAGCTTGGTGAGGGAGACCCAGTACTTC
TRBD2	-	TRBV6-2/TRBV6-3	TRBJ2-3	CASSYPGAGGGTDTQYF	TGTGCCAGCAGTTACCCGGGGGCGGGAGGTGGCACAGATACGCAGTATTTT
-	-	TRBV6-5	TRBJ1-6	CASTTRWDSPLHF	TGTGCCAGCACGACGCGGTGGGATTCACCCCTCCACTTT
-	-	TRBV29-1	TRBJ2-3	CSVEAWSGTDTQYF	TGCAGCGTTGAAGCGTGGTCGGGCACAGATACGCAGTATTTT
-	-	TRBV28	TRBJ1-2	CASSLDSAGLYGDGYTF	TGTGCCAGCAGTTTGGACTCGGCAGGCCTTTATGGGGATGGCTACACCTTC
TRBD2	-	TRBV4-1	TRBJ2-2	CASSPGLAYSGELFF	TGCGCCAGCAGCCCAGGACTAGCTTATTCCGGGGAGCTGTTTTTT
TRBD1	-	TRBV10-2	TRBJ1-5	CASSERDRASQPQHF	TGCGCCAGCAGTGAGAGGGACAGGGCGAGTCAGCCCCAGCATTTT
TRBD1	-	TRBV5-1	TRBJ2-5	CASMPTGYGETQYF	TGCGCCAGCATGCCGACAGGGTATGGAGAGACCCAGTACTTC
-	-	TRBV30	TRBJ1-2	CAYDRYNYGYTF	TGTGCCTACGACAGATACAACTATGGCTACACCTTC
-	-	TRBV5-1	TRBJ1-2	CASSLDALGGYGYTF	TGCGCCAGCAGCTTGGACGCCCTCGGAGGGTATGGCTACACCTTC
TRBD2	-	TRBV5-6	TRBJ2-3	CASSTQRGSTDTQYF	TGTGCCAGCAGCACACAGCGGGGTAGCACAGATACGCAGTATTTT
-	-	TRBV6-5	TRBJ2-7	CASSDQGYEQYF	TGTGCCAGCAGCGACCAGGGCTACGAGCAGTACTTC
TRBD2	-	TRBV19	TRBJ2-5	CASSTPTSGRETQYF	TGTGCCAGTAGTACCCCGACTAGCGGGCGAGAGACCCAGTACTTC
-	few	TRBV6-5	TRBJ1-6	CAGSQGKQSPLHF	TGTGCCGGATCCCAGGGTAAACAATCACCCCTCCACTTT
-	-	TRBV18	TRBJ1-4	CASSPGGGTEKLFF	TGTGCCAGCTCACCCGGAGGAGGCACTGAAAAACTGTTTTTT
-	few	TRBV4-3	TRBJ2-7	CASSQEEGSYEQYF	TGCGCCAGCAGCCAAGAGGAGGGCTCCTACGAGCAGTACTTC
TRBD1	-	TRBV7-8	TRBJ1-2	CASSLGQGADGYTF	TGTGCCAGCAGCCTGGGACAGGGGGCAGATGGCTACACCTTC
-	-	TRBV4-3	TRBJ2-7	CASSQDQVADSYEQYF	TGCGCCAGCAGCCAAGATCAGGTAGCGGATTCCTACGAGCAGTACTTC
TRBD1	-	TRBV7-9	TRBJ1-1	CASSLYQGARTEAFF	TGTGCCAGCAGCTTGTATCAGGGGGCTAGGACTGAAGCTTTCTTT
TRBD1	-	TRBV2	TRBJ2-7	CASRIGQGIDEQYF	TGTGCCAGCAGAATCGGACAGGGTATCGACGAGCAGTACTTC
TRBD2	-	TRBV19	TRBJ2-5	CASSPTSLETQYF	TGTGCCAGTAGCCCGACTAGCTTGGAGACCCAGTACTTC
-	-	TRBV27	TRBJ1-2	CASSKTPSYGYTF	TGTGCCAGCAGTAAAACCCCCAGCTATGGCTACACCTTC
TRBD2	-	TRBV7-3	TRBJ2-7	CASAGTSGPYEQYF	TGTGCCAGTGCCGGGACTAGCGGACCCTACGAGCAGTACTTC
-	-	TRBV18	TRBJ1-2	CASSPTGNYGYTF	TGTGCCAGCTCACCTACAGGCAACTATGGCTACACCTTC
-	-	TRBV29-1	TRBJ1-4	CSVEDRGNEKLFF	TGCAGCGTTGAAGATAGGGGTAATGAAAAACTGTTTTTT
TRBD1	once	TRBV5-1	TRBJ1-5	CASSLDEGAGQPQHF	TGCGCCAGCAGCTTGGATGAGGGGGCCGGACAGCCCCAGCATTTT
TRBD2	-	TRBV24-1	TRBJ2-1	CATSDSSGENNNEQFF	TGTGCCACCAGTGACTCTAGCGGGGAGAACAACAATGAGCAGTTCTTC
TRBD1	-	TRBV28	TRBJ1-2	CASSPPGQFNSNYGYTF	TGTGCCAGCAGTCCCCCGGGACAGTTCAATTCTAACTATGGCTACACCTTC